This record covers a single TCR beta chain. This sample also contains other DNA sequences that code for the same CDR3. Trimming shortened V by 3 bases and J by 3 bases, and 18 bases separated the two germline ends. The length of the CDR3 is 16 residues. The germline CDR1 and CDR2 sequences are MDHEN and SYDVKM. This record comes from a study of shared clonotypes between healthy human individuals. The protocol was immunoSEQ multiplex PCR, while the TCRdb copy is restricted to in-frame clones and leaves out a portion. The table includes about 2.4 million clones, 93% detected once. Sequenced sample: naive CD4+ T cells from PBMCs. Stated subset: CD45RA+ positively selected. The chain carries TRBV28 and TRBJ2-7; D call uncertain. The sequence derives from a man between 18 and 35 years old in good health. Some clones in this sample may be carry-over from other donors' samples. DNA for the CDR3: TGTGCCAGCAGTTTTGATGGGAAAGCCCCCCTCTACGAGCAGTACTTC. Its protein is CASSFDGKAPLYEQYF.